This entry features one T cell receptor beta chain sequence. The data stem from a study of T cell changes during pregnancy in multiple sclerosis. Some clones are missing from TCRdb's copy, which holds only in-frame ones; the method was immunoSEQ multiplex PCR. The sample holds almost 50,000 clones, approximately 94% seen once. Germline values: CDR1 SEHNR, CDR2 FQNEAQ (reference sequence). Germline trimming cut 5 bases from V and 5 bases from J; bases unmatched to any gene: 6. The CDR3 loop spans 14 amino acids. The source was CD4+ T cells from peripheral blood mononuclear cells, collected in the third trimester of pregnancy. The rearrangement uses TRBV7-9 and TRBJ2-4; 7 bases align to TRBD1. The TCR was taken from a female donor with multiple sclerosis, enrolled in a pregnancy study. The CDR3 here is CASSADRVQNIQYF. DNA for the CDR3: TGTGCCAGCAGCGCCGACAGGGTACAAAACATTCAGTACTTC.